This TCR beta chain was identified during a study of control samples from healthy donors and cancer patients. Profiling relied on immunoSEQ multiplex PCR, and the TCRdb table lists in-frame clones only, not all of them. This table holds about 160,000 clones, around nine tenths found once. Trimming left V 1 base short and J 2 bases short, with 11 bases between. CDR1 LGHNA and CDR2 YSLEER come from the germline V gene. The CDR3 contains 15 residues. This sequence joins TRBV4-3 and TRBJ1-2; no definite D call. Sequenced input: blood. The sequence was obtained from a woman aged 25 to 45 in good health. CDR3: CASSQGFSQNYGYTF. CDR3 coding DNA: TGCGCCAGCAGCCAAGGATTCTCACAAAACTATGGCTACACCTTC.